This is a list of T cell receptor beta chains from one sample in a study of cytomegalovirus exposure and HLA in healthy donors. The table came from immunoSEQ multiplex PCR; TCRdb's copy has only in-frame clones and leaves some out. In the table there are 85,000 to 100,000 clones, roughly 70% of which are singletons. Sequencing input: PBMCs. These receptors came from a man between 50 and 59 years old in good health and CMV-seronegative. Both conserved end residues are part of each CDR3. The D gene is left open where the match is weak. Clone sizes are given selectively: once, few, many, or a class where the clone is expanded.

clone_size	v_call	d_call	j_call	cdr3_nt	cdr3_aa
-	TRBV21-1	-	TRBJ2-2	TGTGCCAGCAGCAAATCGCGACAGGGGGACACCGGGGAGCTGTTTTTT	CASSKSRQGDTGELFF
once	TRBV2	-	TRBJ1-1	TGTGCCAGCAACCTCGTCGGCACTGAAGCTTTCTTT	CASNLVGTEAFF
-	TRBV10-3	-	TRBJ1-5	TGTGCCATCAGTGAAACGGGGGAACAGCCCCAGCATTTT	CAISETGEQPQHF
-	TRBV19	TRBD2	TRBJ2-4	TGTGCCAGTAGCCAAGGACTAGCGGGCTCCAAAAACATTCAGTACTTC	CASSQGLAGSKNIQYF
-	TRBV9	TRBD1	TRBJ1-6	TGTGCCAGCAGCGCGGGACAGGGGGCTAATTCACCCCTCCACTTT	CASSAGQGANSPLHF
-	TRBV6-6	-	TRBJ2-5	TGTGCCAGCGCCAGAAAGGAGACCCAGTACTTC	CASARKETQYF
-	TRBV5-1	-	TRBJ1-4	TGCGCCAGCAGCTTGGGCAGGTCTAATGAAAAACTGTTTTTT	CASSLGRSNEKLFF
-	TRBV10-3	TRBD1	TRBJ2-7	TGTGCCATCAATGGGGGAACAGGGGGATTATACGAGCAGTACTTC	CAINGGTGGLYEQYF
once	TRBV7-8	-	TRBJ2-3	TGTGCCAGCAGCCCGCTAGGGGGCGGGATGGCAGATACGCAGTATTTT	CASSPLGGGMADTQYF
-	TRBV20-1	-	TRBJ2-7	TGCAGTGCGCCCGACTACTACGAGCAGTACTTC	CSAPDYYEQYF
once	TRBV9	TRBD2	TRBJ2-5	TGTGCCAGCAGCGTAGCGGCTAGCGGGAAGTATATAGAGACCCAGTACTTC	CASSVAASGKYIETQYF
few	TRBV2	-	TRBJ2-6	TGTGCCAGCAAACAGGCTAGCTCTGGGGCCAACGTCCTGACTTTC	CASKQASSGANVLTF
once	TRBV9	TRBD1	TRBJ1-1	TGTGCCAGCAGCCCCCGGGACAGTTACACTGAAGCTTTCTTT	CASSPRDSYTEAFF
-	TRBV18	TRBD1	TRBJ2-7	TGTGCCAGCTCGCAGAGACAGGGCCAAGGGTACGAGCAGTACTTC	CASSQRQGQGYEQYF
-	TRBV5-1	-	TRBJ1-6	TGCGCCAGCAGCTTGGGGACAGTCGATAATTCACCCCTCCACTTT	CASSLGTVDNSPLHF
-	TRBV20-1	-	TRBJ2-1	TGCAGTGCTTCGTTGAGTTATGAGCAGTTCTTC	CSASLSYEQFF
-	TRBV12-5	-	TRBJ1-5	TGTGCTAGTGGTTTGGAACCGGGTCAGCCCCAGCATTTT	CASGLEPGQPQHF
once	TRBV6-6	-	TRBJ2-3	TGTGCCAGCAGCCCCCGGGCGGGATGGAAGGGAAATACGCAGTATTTT	CASSPRAGWKGNTQYF
-	TRBV4-1	TRBD2	TRBJ2-7	TGCGCCAGCAGCCAGCCCCTACTAGCGTCCTACGAGCAGTACTTC	CASSQPLLASYEQYF
few	TRBV29-1	-	TRBJ2-5	TGCAGCGTCTCCGAGTACGGGGGTCAAGAGACCCAGTACTTC	CSVSEYGGQETQYF
few	TRBV4-3	TRBD1	TRBJ1-5	TGCGCCAGCAGCCAAGTAAGACAGGGCCGCAATCAGCCCCAGCATTTT	CASSQVRQGRNQPQHF
-	TRBV29-1	TRBD1	TRBJ1-5	TGCAGCGTTGCCGGGACAGATAGCAATCAGCCCCAGCATTTT	CSVAGTDSNQPQHF
-	TRBV7-2	-	TRBJ1-4	TGTGCCAGCAGCTTGGGGCAAGCAACTAATGAAAAACTGTTTTTT	CASSLGQATNEKLFF
-	TRBV4-2	-	TRBJ1-1	TGTGCCAGCAGCCAAGATCACGGGGGGACTTTCTTT	CASSQDHGGTFF